Listed below are T cell receptor beta chains from one sample, sequenced in a study of T cell responses to AZD1222 COVID-19 vaccine. The repertoire was sequenced with immunoSEQ multiplex PCR; TCRdb's copy has only in-frame clones and lacks some. The repertoire holds some 140,000 clones, 93% seen once, with around 3.1% in the top ten. The sample consisted of peripheral blood, taken on day 0 of AZD1222 vaccination. Receptors originate from an adult in good health. The CDR3 runs from the conserved cysteine through the conserved F or W. D genes are given only for firm matches. Expanded clones are given a class, and other clones once, few, many or no size at all.

V gene	D gene	J gene	clone size	CDR3 protein	CDR3 DNA
TRBV28	.	TRBJ1-2	.	CASSPTGWGHYGYTF	TGTGCCAGCAGCCCAACGGGGTGGGGGCATTATGGCTACACCTTC
TRBV21-1	.	TRBJ1-1	.	CASTRWGNTEAFF	TGTGCCAGCACCCGATGGGGGAACACTGAAGCTTTCTTT
TRBV28	.	TRBJ1-3	.	CASREGENTIYF	TGTGCCAGCCGCGAGGGAGAGAACACCATATATTTT
TRBV28	.	TRBJ1-5	.	CASILTGGRQPQHF	TGTGCCAGCATTCTAACGGGGGGCAGGCAGCCCCAGCATTTT
TRBV2	TRBD1	TRBJ1-2	.	CASTPTGTDGYTF	TGTGCCAGCACCCCGACAGGGACCGATGGCTACACCTTC
TRBV4-3	TRBD1	TRBJ1-5	.	CASSQSDRGRRDPSYSNQPQHF	TGCGCCAGCAGCCAATCGGACAGGGGAAGGCGGGATCCCTCTTATAGCAATCAGCCCCAGCATTTT
TRBV18	.	TRBJ1-6	.	CASSPVNSPLHF	TGTGCCAGCTCACCGGTTAATTCACCCCTCCACTTT
TRBV6-1	.	TRBJ1-2	.	CASSEARGGRIYNYGYTF	TGTGCCAGCAGTGAAGCGAGAGGGGGGCGGATTTACAACTATGGCTACACCTTC
TRBV7-9	.	TRBJ1-5	once	CASSLTGGQPQHF	TGTGCCAGCAGCTTAACGGGAGGCCAGCCCCAGCATTTT
TRBV19	.	TRBJ2-4	.	CASSIDLGQAEAAKNIQYF	TGTGCCAGTAGTATAGATCTCGGGCAGGCCGAAGCCGCCAAAAACATTCAGTACTTC
TRBV12-3/TRBV12-4	.	TRBJ1-1	.	CASSLMQNTEAFF	TGTGCCAGCAGTTTAATGCAGAACACTGAAGCTTTCTTT
TRBV15	.	TRBJ1-3	.	CATSRDRGRGNTIYF	TGTGCCACCAGCAGAGACCGGGGACGGGGAAACACCATATATTTT
TRBV10-3	TRBD2	TRBJ2-1	.	CAISESGTSGRYFSYNEQFF	TGTGCCATCAGTGAGTCGGGGACTAGCGGGCGTTATTTCTCCTACAATGAGCAGTTCTTC